The rows below give T cell receptor beta chains drawn from one sample of a study of cytomegalovirus exposure and HLA in healthy donors. Assay used: immunoSEQ multiplex PCR; TCRdb lists only in-frame clones, some missing. The table includes about 170,000 clones, around 84% detected once. The material sequenced was PBMCs. The receptors here all came from a man younger than 45 in good health and CMV-seropositive. Each CDR3 is given with its conserved first and last residue. The D gene is left open where the match is weak. For some rows the clone size is stated as once, few or many, or as a class when expanded; others skip it.

>TRBJ2-7|.|14|TRBV11-3|TRBD2
TGTGCCAGCAGCTTAGGGCTAGCGGTCTACGAGCAGTACTTC
CASSLGLAVYEQYF
>TRBJ2-5|.|14|TRBV4-2|.
TGTGCCAGCAGCCAAGAGGACAGCCCCCGGACCCAGTACTTC
CASSQEDSPRTQYF
>TRBJ2-7|.|14|TRBV16|.
TGTGCCAGCAGCCCGCAGGGGCTCGGTTACGAGCAGTACTTC
CASSPQGLGYEQYF
>TRBJ1-5|.|15|TRBV19|.
TGTGCCAGTAGTATCTGGGGGCATGGCAATCAGCCCCAGCATTTT
CASSIWGHGNQPQHF
>TRBJ1-1|.|13|TRBV29-1|TRBD1
TGCAGCGCGGACAGGGCAATGAACACTGAAGCTTTCTTT
CSADRAMNTEAFF
>TRBJ2-3|.|14|TRBV6-6|TRBD1
TGTGCCAGCAGTCGGACAGGGAGCACAGATACGCAGTATTTT
CASSRTGSTDTQYF
>TRBJ2-5|.|18|TRBV5-1|.
TGCGCCAGCAGCTTGCAAGTGCCGGTGGAGGGATTTGGAGAGACCCAGTACTTC
CASSLQVPVEGFGETQYF
>TRBJ2-7|.|14|TRBV2|TRBD2
TGTGCCAGCAGTCCCGGGACTAACCGATACGAGCAGTACTTC
CASSPGTNRYEQYF
>TRBJ1-2|few|14|TRBV5-1|TRBD1
TGCGCCAGCAGCTTGGGACAGGGGAACTATGGCTACACCTTC
CASSLGQGNYGYTF
>TRBJ1-4|few|14|TRBV6-5|TRBD1
TGTGCCAGCAGCCCGGGACAGGGTAATGAAAAACTGTTTTTT
CASSPGQGNEKLFF
>TRBJ1-4|.|14|TRBV19|.
TGTGCCAGTAGTACCGGACAGTTAAATGAAAAACTGTTTTTT
CASSTGQLNEKLFF
>TRBJ1-4|.|17|TRBV5-4|.
TGTGCCAGCAGCTTGGGGACAGATCCCACAACTAATGAAAAACTGTTTTTT
CASSLGTDPTTNEKLFF
>TRBJ2-5|.|15|TRBV12-5|.
TGTGCTAGTGCTTCCACAGCGGAGATCCAAGAGACCCAGTACTTC
CASASTAEIQETQYF
>TRBJ1-4|.|14|TRBV7-9|TRBD1
TGTGCCAGCAGCTCCCGGGACAGGGCTGAAAAACTGTTTTTT
CASSSRDRAEKLFF
>TRBJ2-3|.|16|TRBV5-1|TRBD2
TGCGCCAGCAGCTCCCCTAGCGGGAGGACCGGAGATACGCAGTATTTT
CASSSPSGRTGDTQYF
>TRBJ1-1|.|14|TRBV5-4|.
TGTGCCAGCAGCTTGGGACAGATGAACACTGAAGCTTTCTTT
CASSLGQMNTEAFF
>TRBJ2-3|few|14|TRBV7-8|.
TGTGCCAGCAGCTTATCTGCACAGGTTTATACGCAGTATTTT
CASSLSAQVYTQYF
>TRBJ2-5|once|15|TRBV7-7|TRBD1
TGTGCTAGCAGCTTAGTCCCAGGGGGAACGGAGACCCAGTACTTC
CASSLVPGGTETQYF
>TRBJ2-2|.|14|TRBV6-5|.
TGTGCCAGCAGTGTAGCGGCGGGGACCGGGGAGCTGTTTTTT
CASSVAAGTGELFF
>TRBJ2-7|.|15|TRBV4-2|TRBD2
TGTGCCAGCAGCCAAGGACTAGCGGACCCCTACGAGCAGTACTTC
CASSQGLADPYEQYF
>TRBJ2-2|.|16|TRBV4-3|TRBD2
TGCGCCAGCAGCCATACCGGGACTAGCGGCACCGGGGAGCTGTTTTTT
CASSHTGTSGTGELFF
>TRBJ2-7|.|15|TRBV7-2|.
TGTGCCAGCAGCTTAGACAGGGTCGCAACCTACGAGCAGTACTTC
CASSLDRVATYEQYF
>TRBJ2-7|few|15|TRBV5-4|TRBD1
TGTGCCAGCGCCCAGGGAGGACAGGGGGGGTACGAGCAGTACTTC
CASAQGGQGGYEQYF
>TRBJ1-4|.|11|TRBV20-1|.
TGCAGTGGGCAGTTAAATGAAAAACTGTTTTTT
CSGQLNEKLFF
>TRBJ2-3|.|11|TRBV10-3|.
TGTGCCACCGCCCTCGAGTATACGCAGTATTTT
CATALEYTQYF
>TRBJ1-1|.|12|TRBV7-9|.
TGTGCCAGCAGCTCCGGGACAACGGTAGCTTTCTTT
CASSSGTTVAFF
>TRBJ1-1|.|15|TRBV19|TRBD1
TGTGCCAGTAGTGAGCAGGGGGTTCAGAACACTGAAGCTTTCTTT
CASSEQGVQNTEAFF
>TRBJ2-3|.|19|TRBV27|.
TGTGCCAGCACCACATTCCTGCGGCGGGGACGAACCAACACAGATACGCAGTATTTT
CASTTFLRRGRTNTDTQYF